These T cell receptor beta chains were read from a single sample in a study of blood T cell repertoires in COVID-19. Sequenced by immunoSEQ multiplex PCR; TCRdb stores in-frame clones only, minus some. The table has about 380,000 clones, roughly 91% seen once. Sequencing was performed on PBMCs or T cells enriched from blood (not recorded which). The receptor set was obtained from a woman aged 18-29 years who had recovered from COVID-19. Each CDR3 is given with its conserved first and last residue. The D gene is left open where the match is weak. Size is stated for part of the rows, as once, few or many counts, or as a class when the clone is expanded.

TRBJ2-2 | TRBV6-6 | . | TRBD1 | TGTGCCAGCAGTCAAACATACCGACAGGGCCGCACCGGGGAGCTGTTTTTT | CASSQTYRQGRTGELFF
TRBJ2-5 | TRBV5-4 | . | . | TGTGCCAGCAGCTTGGGGGGCCGCCAAGAGACCCAGTACTTC | CASSLGGRQETQYF
TRBJ2-2 | TRBV2 | . | TRBD1 | TGTGCCAGCAAGGGACAGGGAAACACCGGGGAGCTGTTTTTT | CASKGQGNTGELFF
TRBJ2-7 | TRBV3-1/TRBV3-2 | . | . | TGTGCCAGCAGCCTAATAGGCGAGGACGAGCAGTACTTC | CASSLIGEDEQYF
TRBJ1-6 | TRBV7-8 | . | TRBD1 | TGTGCCAGCAGCGAACTCGGGACAGGGAATTCACCCCTCCACTTT | CASSELGTGNSPLHF
TRBJ2-5 | TRBV7-3 | . | . | TGTGCCAGCAGCTTGATCCAGGGCCCCCAAGAGACCCAGTACTTC | CASSLIQGPQETQYF
TRBJ2-7 | TRBV7-2 | once | TRBD2 | TGTGCCAGCAGCTTGACTAGCGGGTACGAGCAGTACTTC | CASSLTSGYEQYF
TRBJ2-2 | TRBV4-1 | . | TRBD2 | TGCGCCAGCAGCCAAGAGCCCGCGGGGGGGTGGAAGGGCACCGGGGAGCTGTTTTTT | CASSQEPAGGWKGTGELFF
TRBJ1-5 | TRBV24-1 | . | . | TGTGCCACCAGTGATTCCAGGGGTGTGGATCAGCCCCAGCATTTT | CATSDSRGVDQPQHF
TRBJ1-5 | TRBV28 | few | TRBD1 | TGTGCCAGCAGTCCCGGGACAGGGGGCAGATACAATCAGCCCCAGCATTTT | CASSPGTGGRYNQPQHF
TRBJ2-2 | TRBV6-5 | . | TRBD1 | TGTGCCAGCGGCTTTACAGGGGCCGGGGAGCTGTTTTTT | CASGFTGAGELFF
TRBJ2-1 | TRBV5-1 | few | TRBD1 | TGCGCCAGCAGCACAACAGGGGGCAATGAGCAGTTCTTC | CASSTTGGNEQFF
TRBJ1-6 | TRBV3-1/TRBV3-2 | . | . | TGTGCCAGCAGCCCAGGACACCTTAGCGGGTCACCCCTCCACTTT | CASSPGHLSGSPLHF
TRBJ2-1 | TRBV6-2/TRBV6-3 | . | . | TGTGCCAGCAGTTCGCCAGGGACTGGGTTGAATGAGCAGTTCTTC | CASSSPGTGLNEQFF
TRBJ1-1 | TRBV18 | . | . | TGTGCCAGCTCACCCGACTTTAGCGAGAGGAACACTGAAGCTTTCTTT | CASSPDFSERNTEAFF
TRBJ2-1 | TRBV28 | . | TRBD2 | TGTGCCAGCAGTTGGTTAGCGGGGGGGAGCTACAATGAGCAGTTCTTC | CASSWLAGGSYNEQFF
TRBJ1-1 | TRBV30 | . | . | TGTGCCTGGAGTGGTGGGACAACGAACACTGAAGCTTTCTTT | CAWSGGTTNTEAFF